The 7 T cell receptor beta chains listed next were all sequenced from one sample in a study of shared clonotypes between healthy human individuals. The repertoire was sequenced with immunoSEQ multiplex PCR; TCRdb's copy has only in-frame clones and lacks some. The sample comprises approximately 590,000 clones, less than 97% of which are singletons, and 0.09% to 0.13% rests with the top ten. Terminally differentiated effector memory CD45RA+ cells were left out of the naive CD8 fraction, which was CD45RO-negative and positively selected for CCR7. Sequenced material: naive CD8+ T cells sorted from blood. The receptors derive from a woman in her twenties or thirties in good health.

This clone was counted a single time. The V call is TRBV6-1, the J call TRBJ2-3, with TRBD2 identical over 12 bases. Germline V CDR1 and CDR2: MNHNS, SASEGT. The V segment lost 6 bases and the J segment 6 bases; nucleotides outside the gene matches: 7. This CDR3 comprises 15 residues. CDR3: CASSLAGGLGDTQYF. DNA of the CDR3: TGTGCCAGCAGCCTAGCGGGAGGGCTCGGGGATACGCAGTATTTT.

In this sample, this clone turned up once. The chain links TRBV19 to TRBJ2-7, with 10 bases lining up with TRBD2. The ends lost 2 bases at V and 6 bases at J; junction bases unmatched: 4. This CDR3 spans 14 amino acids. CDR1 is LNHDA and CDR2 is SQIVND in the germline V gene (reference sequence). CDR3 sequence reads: CASSITSGTLEQYF. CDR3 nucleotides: TGTGCCAGTAGTATAACTAGCGGGACCCTCGAGCAGTACTTC.

CDR3 sequence reads: CASSPGRTNEKLFF. CDR3 coding DNA: TGTGCCAGCAGCCCGGGTAGGACTAATGAAAAACTGTTTTTT. The chain is built from TRBV5-6 and TRBJ1-4; D unclear. From germline, CDR1 is SGHDT and CDR2 YYEEEE. Trimming cost V 4 bases and J 2 bases, with 9 bases left between them. CDR3 length: 14 amino acids.

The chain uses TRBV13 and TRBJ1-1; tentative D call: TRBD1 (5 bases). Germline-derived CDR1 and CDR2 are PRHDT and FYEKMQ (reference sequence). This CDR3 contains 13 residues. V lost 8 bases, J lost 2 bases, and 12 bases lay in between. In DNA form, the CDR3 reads TGTGCCAGCCTCCGGACACCTAACACTGAAGCTTTCTTT. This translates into CASLRTPNTEAFF.

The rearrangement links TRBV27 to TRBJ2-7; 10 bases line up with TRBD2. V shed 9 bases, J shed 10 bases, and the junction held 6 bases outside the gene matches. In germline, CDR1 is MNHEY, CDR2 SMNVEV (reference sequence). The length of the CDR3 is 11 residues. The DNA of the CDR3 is TGTGCCAGTTATAGCGGGAGGACACAGTACTTC. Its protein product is CASYSGRTQYF.

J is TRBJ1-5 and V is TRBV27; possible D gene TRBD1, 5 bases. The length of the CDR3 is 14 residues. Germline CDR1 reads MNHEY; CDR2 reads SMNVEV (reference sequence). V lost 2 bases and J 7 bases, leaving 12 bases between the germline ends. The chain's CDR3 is CASSLLGGRQPQHF. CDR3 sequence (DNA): TGTGCCAGCAGTTTACTCGGGGGAAGACAGCCCCAGCATTTT.

This chain's CDR3 is CASSPWDLNNEQFF. CDR3 DNA sequence: TGTGCCAGCAGCCCCTGGGACTTAAACAATGAGCAGTTCTTC. V usage is TRBV9 and J usage is TRBJ2-1, with D possibly being TRBD2 (6 bases). The CDR3 has 14 residues. Deletions cut 4 bases from V and 5 bases from J, with 13 bases between. Per germline, CDR1 SGDLS and CDR2 YYNGEE.